This is a list of T cell receptor beta chains from one sample in a study of blood T cell repertoires in COVID-19. This table comes from immunoSEQ multiplex PCR, and its TCRdb copy is limited to in-frame clones, with some not included. The repertoire holds over 350,000 clones, with approximately 88% as singletons. Source material: PBMCs or T cells enriched from blood (not recorded which). The receptors derive from a woman in her thirties with acute COVID-19. Both conserved end residues are part of each CDR3. A D gene is named only where the DNA matches it firmly. The size entry is marked missing in some rows and otherwise reads once, few, many or a size class.

>TRBV2|-|16|TRBJ1-5|TRBD1
TGTGCCAGCAGTGAAGAGGGGACAGGGGGGAGTCAGCCCCAGCATTTT
CASSEEGTGGSQPQHF
>TRBV7-2|-|13|TRBJ2-1|-
TGTGCCAGCAGCTCCGACTCTTACAATGAGCAGTTCTTC
CASSSDSYNEQFF
>TRBV14|-|15|TRBJ1-5|-
TGTGCCAGCAGCCAAGATAGCGGGAGGAATCAGCCCCAGCATTTT
CASSQDSGRNQPQHF
>TRBV19|-|15|TRBJ1-5|TRBD1
TGTGCCAGTAGTGGACGGACAGGAAGCAATCAGCCCCAGCATTTT
CASSGRTGSNQPQHF
>TRBV7-9|-|13|TRBJ2-5|-
TGTGCCAGCAGCTCGGGGGTGGAGGAGACCCAGTACTTC
CASSSGVEETQYF
>TRBV5-1|-|15|TRBJ1-1|-
TGCGCCAGCAGCTTCGGGGGGCAGGGGATTTCTGAAGCTTTCTTT
CASSFGGQGISEAFF
>TRBV4-1|-|15|TRBJ2-3|TRBD2
TGCGCCAGCAGCCACAGCGGGGGGAGCACAGATACGCAGTATTTT
CASSHSGGSTDTQYF
>TRBV5-1|-|14|TRBJ1-4|-
TGCGCCAGCAGCTTGGTTGCGGGAGTCGAAAAACTGTTTTTT
CASSLVAGVEKLFF
>TRBV6-5|-|12|TRBJ2-3|-
TGTGCCAGCAGTCCCAGAAGAGATACGCAGTATTTT
CASSPRRDTQYF
>TRBV2|once|16|TRBJ2-3|-
TGTGCCAGCAGAGACCGGGAGTGGATTAGCACAGATACGCAGTATTTT
CASRDREWISTDTQYF
>TRBV7-9|-|16|TRBJ2-3|TRBD2
TGTGCCAGCAGCTCCCCGTTAGCGGGGGGGCTGGATACGCAGTATTTT
CASSSPLAGGLDTQYF
>TRBV19|-|15|TRBJ1-2|-
TGTGCCAGTAGGCAAGGACTCACCCGTAACTATGGCTACACCTTC
CASRQGLTRNYGYTF
>TRBV7-8|-|13|TRBJ1-6|-
TGTGCCAGCAGCCTTCCAGGCTATTCACCCCTCCACTTT
CASSLPGYSPLHF
>TRBV29-1|-|14|TRBJ1-1|-
TGCAGCGTCCTGTTATCCTCCGGGTGGACTGAAGCTTTCTTT
CSVLLSSGWTEAFF
>TRBV18|-|15|TRBJ1-5|TRBD1
TGTGCCAGCTCACCCTGGACAGGTACAAATCAGCCCCAGCATTTT
CASSPWTGTNQPQHF
>TRBV25-1|once|15|TRBJ1-2|-
TGTGCCAGCAGTGATCCTCAGACGGGAGACGATGGCTACACCTTC
CASSDPQTGDDGYTF
>TRBV30|-|13|TRBJ1-2|-
TGTGCCTGGAGTGAAAAACAGAACTATGGCTACACCTTC
CAWSEKQNYGYTF
>TRBV25-1|-|12|TRBJ1-2|-
TGTGCCACCTGGACAGACTTCTATGGCTACACCTTC
CATWTDFYGYTF
>TRBV9|-|16|TRBJ2-7|-
TGTGCCAGCAGCGTAGCTCCATCCTCTAACTCCTACGAGCAGTACTTC
CASSVAPSSNSYEQYF
>TRBV7-2|once|15|TRBJ1-2|-
TGTGCCAGCAGCCCGACCCGGACACTAAGCTATGGCTACACCTTC
CASSPTRTLSYGYTF
>TRBV4-1|-|16|TRBJ1-5|-
TGCGCCAGCAGCCGCACCCCGGACAGCAGCAATCAGCCCCAGCATTTT
CASSRTPDSSNQPQHF
>TRBV2|-|15|TRBJ2-1|-
TGTGCCAGCAGTGAACTAACGCGACGGGACAATGAGCAGTTCTTC
CASSELTRRDNEQFF
>TRBV4-1|-|15|TRBJ1-1|TRBD1
TGCGCCAGCAGCCAAGGGCCAGGGGGAGACACTGAAGCTTTCTTT
CASSQGPGGDTEAFF
>TRBV6-5|-|14|TRBJ1-2|TRBD1
TGTGCCAGCAGTTATGACAGGGAAGGCTATGGCTACACCTTC
CASSYDREGYGYTF
>TRBV5-1|-|15|TRBJ1-1|TRBD1
TGCGCCAGCAGCTTGGGAGGACAGGGGGATGTTGGAGCTTTCTTT
CASSLGGQGDVGAFF
>TRBV18|few|15|TRBJ1-3|-
TGTGCCAGCTCACAATTCGTTAGCTCTGGAAACACCATATATTTT
CASSQFVSSGNTIYF
>TRBV9|-|14|TRBJ2-7|TRBD2
TGTGCCAGCAGCGAAGCGGGGAGAGAGTACGAGCAGTACTTC
CASSEAGREYEQYF
>TRBV3-1/TRBV3-2|-|15|TRBJ1-4|TRBD1
TGTGCCAGCAGCCAAGGGACAGGGCTTAATGAAAAACTGTTTTTT
CASSQGTGLNEKLFF
>TRBV10-3|-|19|TRBJ2-3|TRBD2
TGTGCCATCAGACGACTAGCGGGGGGACTACCACTCCCCACAGATACGCAGTATTTT
CAIRRLAGGLPLPTDTQYF
>TRBV4-3|-|14|TRBJ2-2|-
TGCGCCAGCAGCCATCAACTAGACACCGGGGAGCTGTTTTTT
CASSHQLDTGELFF
>TRBV5-4|-|17|TRBJ2-3|-
TGTGCCAGCAGCTTGGCGGGGACGGCCGGGGGTACAGATACGCAGTATTTT
CASSLAGTAGGTDTQYF
>TRBV5-5|-|12|TRBJ1-2|-
TGTGCCAGCAGCCCGGGCCGGAGGGGCTACACCTTC
CASSPGRRGYTF
>TRBV5-1|-|16|TRBJ1-6|-
TGCGCCAGCAGCTTGGGTCCGAGCTCCTATAATTCACCCCTCCACTTT
CASSLGPSSYNSPLHF
>TRBV19|-|14|TRBJ2-5|TRBD1
TGTGCCAGTAGTATTCACAGGGGGCCGGAGACCCAGTACTTC
CASSIHRGPETQYF
>TRBV2|-|14|TRBJ2-2|TRBD1
TGTGCCAGCAGTACAGGGGGTAACACCGGGGAGCTGTTTTTT
CASSTGGNTGELFF
>TRBV27|-|14|TRBJ1-3|TRBD1
TGTGCCACCGGTACGAGGGGGCCCGGAAACACCATATATTTT
CATGTRGPGNTIYF
>TRBV7-9|-|10|TRBJ1-1|-
TGTGCCAGCAGCGCCGGGAGGGCTTTCTTT
CASSAGRAFF
>TRBV5-1|once|15|TRBJ1-1|TRBD1
TGCGCCAGCAGCTGGGGACAGTCGATGAACACTGAAGCTTTCTTT
CASSWGQSMNTEAFF
>TRBV2|-|14|TRBJ1-1|TRBD1
TGTGCCAGCAGGGGGACAGAACTGAACACTGAAGCTTTCTTT
CASRGTELNTEAFF
>TRBV7-3|-|15|TRBJ2-7|TRBD2
TGTGCCAGCAGCGTCACTAGCGGGGAGTCCTACGAGCAGTACTTC
CASSVTSGESYEQYF
>TRBV15|-|16|TRBJ2-5|TRBD2
TGTGCCACCAGTAAAGGCCCAGCGGGGGGGTTAGAGACCCAGTACTTC
CATSKGPAGGLETQYF
>TRBV27|-|16|TRBJ1-6|TRBD1
TGTGCCAGCAGTAAACCATCGGGGACAGGGTGGTCACCCCTCCACTTT
CASSKPSGTGWSPLHF
>TRBV6-2/TRBV6-3|-|13|TRBJ2-7|-
TGTGCCAGCAACCCTCCTAGCAAAGACGAGCAGTACTTC
CASNPPSKDEQYF
>TRBV18|-|14|TRBJ2-7|TRBD2
TGTGCCAGCTCACCACCTAGCGGGGGCTACGAGCAGTACTTC
CASSPPSGGYEQYF
>TRBV7-9|-|15|TRBJ2-7|-
TGTGCCAGCAGCACAACCCTCAACAACGTCTACGAGCAGTACTTC
CASSTTLNNVYEQYF
>TRBV7-2|-|15|TRBJ1-4|-
TGTGCCAGCAGCATAGCGGCTCTACAGGGAGAAAAACTGTTTTTT
CASSIAALQGEKLFF
>TRBV4-1|-|13|TRBJ2-1|-
TGCGCCAGCAGCCCGAGGACCTACAATGAGCAGTTCTTC
CASSPRTYNEQFF
>TRBV6-4|-|13|TRBJ1-6|-
TGTGCCAGCAGTGACTCTTCAAATTCACCCCTCCACTTT
CASSDSSNSPLHF